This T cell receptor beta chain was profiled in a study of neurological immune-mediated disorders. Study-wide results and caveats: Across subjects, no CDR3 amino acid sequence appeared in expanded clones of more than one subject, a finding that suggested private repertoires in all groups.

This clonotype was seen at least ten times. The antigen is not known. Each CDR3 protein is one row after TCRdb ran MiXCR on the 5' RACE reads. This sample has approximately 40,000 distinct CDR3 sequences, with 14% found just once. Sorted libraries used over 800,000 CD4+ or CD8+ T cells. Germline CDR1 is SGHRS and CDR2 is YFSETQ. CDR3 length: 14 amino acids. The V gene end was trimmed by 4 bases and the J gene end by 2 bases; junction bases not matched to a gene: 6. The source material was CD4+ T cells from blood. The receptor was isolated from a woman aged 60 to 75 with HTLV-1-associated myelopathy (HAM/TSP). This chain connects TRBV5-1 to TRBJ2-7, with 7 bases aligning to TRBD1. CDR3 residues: CASSQTTGPYEQYF. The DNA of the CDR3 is TGCGCCAGCAGCCAAACGACAGGGCCCTACGAGCAGTACTTC.